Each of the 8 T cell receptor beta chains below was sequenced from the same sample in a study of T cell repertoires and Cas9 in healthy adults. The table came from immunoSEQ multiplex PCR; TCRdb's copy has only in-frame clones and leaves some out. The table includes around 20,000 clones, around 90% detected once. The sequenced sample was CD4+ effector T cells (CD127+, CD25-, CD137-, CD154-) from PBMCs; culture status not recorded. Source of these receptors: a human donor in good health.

The CDR3 region has the DNA TGTGCCAGAAGCCTGGAGGGGGTAGGTCGATACGAGCAGTACTTC. Protein: CARSLEGVGRYEQYF. The rearrangement uses TRBV5-3 and TRBJ2-5; D could derive from TRBD1 or TRBD2 (6 bases each). The last part of the DNA fits TRBJ2-7 better; the J call may be wrong. TRBV5-3 is designated an ORF whose function remains uncertain. The CDR3 is 15 amino acids.

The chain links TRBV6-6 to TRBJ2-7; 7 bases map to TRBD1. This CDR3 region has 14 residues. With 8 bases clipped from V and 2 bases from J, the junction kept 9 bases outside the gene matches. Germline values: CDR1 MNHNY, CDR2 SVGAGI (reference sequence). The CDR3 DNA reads TGTGCCAGCGCTGATACAGGGGACCCCTACGAGCAGTACTTC. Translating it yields CASADTGDPYEQYF.

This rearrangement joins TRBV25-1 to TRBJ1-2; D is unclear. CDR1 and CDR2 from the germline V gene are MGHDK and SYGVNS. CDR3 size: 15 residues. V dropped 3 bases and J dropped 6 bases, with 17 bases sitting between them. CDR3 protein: CASSEPVESLNGYTF. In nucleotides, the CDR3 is TGTGCCAGCAGTGAGCCGGTTGAATCCCTCAATGGCTACACCTTC.

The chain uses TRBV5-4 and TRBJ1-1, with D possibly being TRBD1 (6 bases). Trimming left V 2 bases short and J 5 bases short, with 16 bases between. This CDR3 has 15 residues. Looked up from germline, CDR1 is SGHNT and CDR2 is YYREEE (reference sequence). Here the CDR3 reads CASSFLNQGTTEAFF. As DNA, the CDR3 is TGTGCCAGCAGCTTCCTCAATCAGGGGACAACTGAAGCTTTCTTT.

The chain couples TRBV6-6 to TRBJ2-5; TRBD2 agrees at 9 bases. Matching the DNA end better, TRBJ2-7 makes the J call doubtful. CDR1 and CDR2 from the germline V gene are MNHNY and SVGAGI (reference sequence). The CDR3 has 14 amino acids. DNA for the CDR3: TGTGCCAGCAGTGTCGGCGGGGGGGCCTACGAGCAGTACTTC. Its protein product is CASSVGGGAYEQYF.

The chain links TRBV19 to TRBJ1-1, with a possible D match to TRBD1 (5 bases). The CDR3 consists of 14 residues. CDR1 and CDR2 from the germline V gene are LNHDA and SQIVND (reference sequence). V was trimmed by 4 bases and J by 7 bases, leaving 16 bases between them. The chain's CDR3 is CASSTRLGGGEAFF. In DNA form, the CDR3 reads TGTGCCAGTAGTACCCGTTTGGGGGGTGGTGAAGCTTTCTTT.

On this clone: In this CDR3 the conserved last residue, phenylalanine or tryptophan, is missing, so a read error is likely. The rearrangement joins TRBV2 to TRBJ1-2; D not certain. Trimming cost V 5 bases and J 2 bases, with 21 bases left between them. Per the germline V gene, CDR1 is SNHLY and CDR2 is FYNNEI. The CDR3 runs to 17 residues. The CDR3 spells CASSPAVRMDLNYGYTL. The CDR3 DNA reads TGTGCCAGCAGTCCCGCCGTAAGGATGGACCTCAACTATGGCTACACCCTC.

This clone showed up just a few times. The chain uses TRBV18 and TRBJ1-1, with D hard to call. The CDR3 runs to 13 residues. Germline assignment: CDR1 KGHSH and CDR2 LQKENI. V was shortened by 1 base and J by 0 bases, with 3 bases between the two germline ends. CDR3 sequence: CASSPLMNTEAFF. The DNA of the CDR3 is TGTGCCAGCTCACCACTCATGAACACTGAAGCTTTCTTT.